The 15 T cell receptor beta chains presented below share a single source sample, sequenced in a study of cytomegalovirus exposure and HLA in healthy donors. The primer mix had 60 Vbeta and 13 Jbeta primers. The data were produced by immunoSEQ multiplex PCR, yet TCRdb's version contains in-frame clones alone and is incomplete. The sample lists around 150,000 clones, roughly 80% occurring once. The source material was PBMCs. The receptors shown here come from a male donor in good health and CMV-seropositive.

The CDR3 nucleotides are TGCAGCGGTCGGACAGAGCGGGAGACCCAGTACTTC. Translated, it gives CSGRTERETQYF. The chain is built from TRBV29-1 and TRBJ2-5; a possible D gene is TRBD1 (6 bases). This CDR3 is 12 amino acids long. Germline CDR1 SQVTM, CDR2 ANQGSEA. V was shortened by 7 bases and J by 5 bases, with 14 bases between the two germline ends.

The chain employs TRBV25-1 and TRBJ2-3; weak D call: TRBD2 (6 bases). Germline-derived CDR1 and CDR2 are MGHDK and SYGVNS. The V and J ends lost 3 bases and 0 bases respectively, with 7 bases between them. The CDR3 runs to 14 residues. This chain's CDR3 is CASSEAGSTDTQYF. The DNA for the CDR3 is TGTGCCAGCAGTGAGGCGGGGAGCACAGATACGCAGTATTTT.

This sequence joins TRBV7-9 and TRBJ1-2; D may be TRBD1 (5 bases). This CDR3 is 14 amino acids long. Trimming removed 2 bases from V and 8 bases from J, with 15 bases in between. CDR1 is SEHNR, CDR2 FQNEAQ, per germline (reference sequence). CDR3 region: CASSLRQGLGGYTF. In DNA form, the CDR3 reads TGTGCCAGCAGCTTACGGCAGGGTTTGGGCGGCTACACCTTC.

This chain links TRBV5-4 with TRBJ2-3; tentatively, D is TRBD2 (6 bases). Per germline, CDR1 SGHNT and CDR2 YYREEE (reference sequence). The CDR3 contains 15 residues. Trimming removed 3 bases at V and 6 bases at J, with 17 bases between. CDR3 residues: CASSSTGRMADTQYF. CDR3 in DNA: TGTGCCAGCAGCTCGACGGGGAGGATGGCGGATACGCAGTATTTT.

The J gene is TRBJ1-2, the V gene TRBV2, with 8 bases identical to TRBD1. The length of the CDR3 is 16 residues. The trim removed 5 bases at V and 4 bases at J, leaving 12 bases unmatched. Germline loops: CDR1 SNHLY, CDR2 FYNNEI. This CDR3 reads CASSFDPPGQVYGYTF. The CDR3 DNA reads as TGTGCCAGCAGTTTCGATCCCCCGGGACAGGTCTATGGCTACACCTTC. Complete variable domain (other parts from reference TRBV2 and TRBJ1-2): EPEVTQTPSHQVTQMGQEVILRCVPISNHLYFYWYRQILGQKVEFLVSFYNNEISEKSEIFDDQFSVERPDGSNFTLKIRSTKLEDSAMYFCASSFDPPGQVYGYTFGSGTRLTVV.

This clone has a handful of counts. The germline gene is not matched at one end of the junction; a read error may be the cause. The chain combines TRBV4-1 with TRBJ2-4; D unclear. Germline V lookup: CDR1 MGHRA, CDR2 YSYEKL. The CDR3 totals 18 residues. The CDR3 nucleotides are TGCGCCAGCAGCCACACCCCCGATAATTCTCCAGCCAAAAACAGTCAGTACTTC. Its protein product is CASSHTPDNSPAKNSQYF.

This chain uses TRBV6-6 with TRBJ1-5; maybe TRBD1 (5 bases). Per germline, CDR1 MNHNY and CDR2 SVGAGI (reference sequence). Deletions cut 8 bases from V and 6 bases from J, with 11 bases between. The CDR3 contains 12 residues. CDR3 bases: TGTGCCAGCGGGCAGGGAGGTCAGCCCCAGCATTTT. Its protein is CASGQGGQPQHF.

V is TRBV5-8 and J is TRBJ1-1, with 9 bases that match TRBD1. V dropped 4 bases and J dropped 0; count of bases not matched to a gene: 10. From germline, CDR1 is SGHTS and CDR2 YDEGEE. This CDR3 comprises 17 residues. CDR3 sequence (DNA): TGTGCCAGCAGCCCGATAGACAGGGGGTTCATGAACACTGAAGCTTTCTTT. Translated: CASSPIDRGFMNTEAFF. The variable domain in full, with the rest retrieved from reference TRBV5-8 and TRBJ1-1, is EAGVTQSPTHLIKTRGQQATLRCSPISGHTSVYWYQQALGLGLQFLLWYDEGEERNRGNFPPRFSGRQFPNYSSELNVNALELEDSALYLCASSPIDRGFMNTEAFFGQGTRLTVV.

The chain links TRBV7-6 to TRBJ1-1; D might be TRBD1 (6 bases). Germline assignment: CDR1 SGHVS and CDR2 FNYEAQ. V lost 2 bases and J lost 3, with 13 bases in between. This CDR3 is built from 15 residues. The CDR3 nucleotides are TGTGCCAGCAGCTTAACAACAGGGCCGGACACTGAAGCTTTCTTT. This translates into CASSLTTGPDTEAFF.

This chain links TRBV19 with TRBJ1-1, with D unresolved. Germline lookup yields CDR1 LNHDA and CDR2 SQIVND (reference sequence). The CDR3 is 13 amino acids. Trimming took off 4 bases at V and 7 bases at J, with 13 bases between the two ends. CDR3 residues: CASSTGRGVEAFF. CDR3 DNA sequence: TGTGCCAGTAGTACCGGGAGAGGAGTTGAAGCTTTCTTT.

The chain links TRBV28 to TRBJ2-6, with D perhaps TRBD2 (6 bases). Per germline, CDR1 MDHEN and CDR2 SYDVKM. V lost 4 bases and J lost 0, with 16 bases in between. This CDR3 has 18 amino acids. The CDR3 region is CASSSGGADLSGANVLTF. The DNA for the CDR3 is TGTGCCAGCAGTTCCGGGGGTGCGGACCTCTCTGGGGCCAACGTCCTGACTTTC.

V usage is TRBV6-6 and J usage is TRBJ2-7; D possibly corresponds to TRBD1 (6 bases). V lost 6 bases to trimming and J lost 5 bases, with 17 bases between them. This CDR3 is built from 14 residues. CDR1 is MNHNY, CDR2 SVGAGI, per germline (reference sequence). Here the CDR3 reads CASSRNTGSHEQYF. The CDR3, as DNA: TGTGCCAGCAGCCGCAACACAGGGTCCCACGAGCAGTACTTC.

This chain uses TRBV5-1 with TRBJ1-3, with 7 bases that match TRBD1. From germline, CDR1 is SGHRS and CDR2 YFSETQ. Losses at the gene ends were 2 bases for V and 1 base for J; bases not matched to a gene: 6. This CDR3 has 16 residues. Here the CDR3 reads CASSFDREVSGNTIYF. CDR3 DNA sequence: TGCGCCAGCAGCTTCGACAGGGAGGTTTCTGGAAACACCATATATTTT.

The gene calls are TRBV15 and TRBJ2-5, with D tentatively TRBD1 (5 bases). The CDR3 consists of 14 residues. The V end was cut by 0 bases, the J end by 5 bases, with 10 bases between. Germline CDR1 is LNHNV and CDR2 is YYDKDF (reference sequence). For the CDR3, the DNA is TGTGCCACCAGCAGAGATCGGGCAGGGGAGACCCAGTACTTC. It is translated as CATSRDRAGETQYF.

This chain links TRBV9 with TRBJ2-1, with 10 bases that match TRBD2. V shed 3 bases, J shed 4 bases, and the junction held 4 bases outside the gene matches. CDR1 is SGDLS, CDR2 YYNGEE, per germline. The CDR3 loop spans 15 amino acids. The CDR3 loop is CASSALAGTYNEQFF. The CDR3 bases are TGTGCCAGCAGCGCACTAGCGGGAACTTACAATGAGCAGTTCTTC. Full variable domain (rest looked up from reference TRBV9 and TRBJ2-1): DSGVTQTPKHLITATGQRVTLRCSPRSGDLSVYWYQQSLDQGLQFLIQYYNGEERAKGNILERFSAQQFPDLHSELNLSSLELGDSALYFCASSALAGTYNEQFFGPGTRLTVL.